The 14 T cell receptor beta chains given below trace back to one sample, sequenced in a study of blood T cell repertoires in COVID-19. Sequenced by immunoSEQ multiplex PCR; TCRdb stores in-frame clones only, minus some. The sample lists roughly 170,000 clones, approximately 86% occurring once. What was sequenced was peripheral blood. All receptors come from a man in his sixties who had recovered from COVID-19.

The chain uses TRBV18 and TRBJ1-1; a possible D gene is TRBD1 (6 bases). This CDR3 is built from 13 residues. CDR1 and CDR2 (germline): KGHSH, LQKENI. The V end lost 5 bases, the J end lost 1 base, and 8 bases lay between the germline ends. CDR3: CASSRQENTEAFF. The CDR3 DNA is TGTGCCAGCTCAAGACAGGAGAACACTGAAGCTTTCTTT. Together with reference TRBV18 and TRBJ1-1, the CDR3 gives the full variable domain: NAGVMQNPRHLVRRRGQEARLRCSPMKGHSHVYWYRQLPEEGLKFMVYLQKENIIDESGMPKERFSAEFPKEGPSILRIQQVVRGDSAAYFCASSRQENTEAFFGQGTRLTVV.

The V gene is TRBV19, the J gene TRBJ1-2, with 9 bases lining up with TRBD1. The CDR3 totals 16 residues. Losses at the gene ends were 3 bases for V and 4 bases for J; bases not matched to a gene: 9. The V gene's germline CDR1 is LNHDA and CDR2 SQIVND (reference sequence). This CDR3 reads CASSMEGTGNRYGYTF. CDR3 nucleotide sequence: TGTGCCAGTAGTATGGAAGGGACAGGGAATCGCTATGGCTACACCTTC.

The rearrangement joins TRBV2 to TRBJ2-3, with D possibly TRBD1 on 6 matching bases. Deletions cut 8 bases from V and 2 bases from J, with 20 bases between. CDR1 SNHLY and CDR2 FYNNEI come from the germline V gene. The CDR3 is 16 residues long. In DNA form, the CDR3 reads TGTGCCAGCCAACGGGACAAACTAACTCTCACAGATACGCAGTATTTT. Its protein is CASQRDKLTLTDTQYF.

This chain uses TRBV11-3 with TRBJ2-3; the D is unclear. The V end lost 1 base, the J end lost 1 base, and 3 bases lay between the germline ends. This CDR3 has 13 residues. CDR1 is SGHNT, CDR2 YENEEA, per germline. CDR3 protein: CASSLGGTDTQYF. In DNA form, the CDR3 reads TGTGCCAGCAGCTTAGGCGGCACAGATACGCAGTATTTT. The whole variable domain, remainder taken from reference TRBV11-3 and TRBJ2-3, is EAGVVQSPRYKIIEKKQPVAFWCNPISGHNTLYWYLQNLGQGPELLIRYENEEAVDDSQLPKDRFSAERLKGVDSTLKIQPAELGDSAVYLCASSLGGTDTQYFGPGTRLTVL.

CDR3 coding DNA: TGTGCCAGCAGTGTGCGGCGGGGCACAGATACGCAGTATTTT. This translates into CASSVRRGTDTQYF. The chain is built from TRBV3-1 (or the pseudogene TRBV3-2) and TRBJ2-3; tentative D call: TRBD2 (5 bases). Trimming shortened V by 6 bases and J by 1 base, and 11 bases separated the two germline ends. Germline V gene data show CDR1 as LGHDT and CDR2 as YNNKEL (reference sequence). There are 14 residues in the CDR3.

The chain joins TRBV7-2 to TRBJ1-2, with 10 bases that match TRBD1. The V gene's germline CDR1 is SGHTA and CDR2 FQGNSA. CDR3 length: 16 residues. After removal of 3 bases from V and 2 bases from J, the junction contained 6 bases not matched to a gene. CDR3 amino acids: CASSFGTGEGNYGYTF. The CDR3 DNA sequence: TGTGCCAGCAGCTTCGGGACAGGGGAGGGGAACTATGGCTACACCTTC.

The rearrangement joins TRBV20-1 to TRBJ1-1, with a weak D call TRBD1 (5 bases). Germline V gene data show CDR1 as DFQATT and CDR2 as SNEGSKA (reference sequence). CDR3 length equals 11 residues. The V end lost 5 bases, the J end lost 3 bases, and 7 bases lay between the germline ends. The CDR3 DNA sequence: TGCAGTGCTGGGACTTACACTGAAGCTTTCTTT. Translation gives CSAGTYTEAFF.

The rearrangement joins TRBV6-5 to TRBJ1-1; 7 nucleotides line up with TRBD1. V gave up 0 bases and J gave up 2 bases; unmatched junction bases: 3. The CDR3 is 15 residues long. Germline V gives CDR1 MNHEY, CDR2 SVGAGI. The DNA for the CDR3 is TGTGCCAGCAGTTACTCGACAGGGCCCAACACTGAAGCTTTCTTT. This codes for CASSYSTGPNTEAFF.

A remark on this clone: One end of the junction is discordant with germline, which a read error may explain. The genes are TRBV7-7 and TRBJ1-3; 7 positions match TRBD1. The CDR3 is 17 amino acids. Germline V CDR1 and CDR2: SSHAT, FNYEAQ (reference sequence). CDR3 sequence: CASSQGGPGETGNTIYF. The CDR3 nucleotides are TGTGCTAGCAGCCAAGGGGGCCCGGGGGAGACTGGAAACACCATATATTTT.

V and J are TRBV6-4 and TRBJ1-5; D gene unclear. Deletions cut 6 bases from V and 1 base from J, with 13 bases between. This CDR3 has 15 amino acids. The germline V gene has CDR1 MRHNA and CDR2 SNTAGT. The CDR3 protein is CASSPSGLSNQPQHF. DNA for the CDR3: TGTGCCAGCAGCCCATCGGGTCTAAGCAATCAGCCCCAGCATTTT.

The chain has TRBV6-5 and TRBJ2-7, with D maybe TRBD1 (6 bases). With 3 bases removed from V and 3 bases from J, the gap between germline ends came to 12 bases. Germline assignment: CDR1 MNHEY and CDR2 SVGAGI. The CDR3 contains 14 residues. The CDR3 DNA follows: TGTGCCAGCAGTTATCAGGGGCGTCACTACGAGCAGTACTTC. It translates to CASSYQGRHYEQYF.

V and J are TRBV6-6 and TRBJ2-2; D gene ambiguous. This CDR3 is 16 amino acids long. V was clipped by 5 bases and J by 1 base, with 14 bases between them. CDR1 is MNHNY and CDR2 is SVGAGI in the germline V gene (reference sequence). This chain's CDR3 is CASSPHSTGNTGELFF. CDR3 bases: TGTGCCAGCAGTCCTCACTCGACGGGGAACACCGGGGAGCTGTTTTTT.

The chain links TRBV29-1 to TRBJ1-3; 10 bases match TRBD1. V trimming: 7 bases; J trimming: 1 base; junction bases outside the gene matches: 7. The CDR3 length is 15 residues. Germline V gene sequence: CDR1 SQVTM, CDR2 ANQGSEA. The CDR3 DNA reads as TGCAGCGGTTCCGGGACAGGGGTGTCTGGAAACACCATATATTTT. Protein product: CSGSGTGVSGNTIYF.

The chain employs TRBV10-3 and TRBJ2-2, with TRBD2 matching over 7 bases. Germline V gives CDR1 ENHRY, CDR2 SYGVKD. This CDR3 contains 16 residues. V lost 7 bases, J lost 7 bases, and 15 bases stayed unmatched. The CDR3 DNA sequence: TGTGCCATCAAACACCAGGAGGAGCGGGGCGGCGGGGAGCTGTTTTTT. This translates into CAIKHQEERGGGELFF.